The present entry profiles one TCR beta chain with its context. These data belong to a study of blood T cell repertoires in COVID-19. Across the study: Samples came from the United States, Italy and Spain, spanning acute and convalescent COVID-19. Nucleic acid was either cDNA or gDNA, and it came from T cells, B-cell-depleted T cells, or PBMCs.

In the study's own analysis: Counts of nucleated cells, estimated from reference gene primer amplification, were obtained. The method was immunoSEQ multiplex PCR; TCRdb's version includes in-frame clones alone and lacks a portion of them. The DNA was the basis for D and trimming; V, J and clone size are from that table. Of roughly 200,000 clones in the sample, around 80% were seen once. The CDR3 is 15 amino acids. Germline trimming cut 7 bases from V and 4 bases from J; bases unmatched to any gene: 9. CDR1 and CDR2 (germline): SGHVS, FNYEAQ. Material: peripheral blood. The chain couples TRBV7-6 to TRBJ2-1, with 8 bases identical to TRBD1. This receptor was taken from a woman of 80 years or more with active or convalescent COVID-19. CDR3 DNA: TGTGCCAGCACCCTAGGGCAGGGGGCTTACAATGAGCAGTTCTTC. It translates to CASTLGQGAYNEQFF. The whole variable domain, remainder taken from reference TRBV7-6 and TRBJ2-1, is GAGVSQSPRYKVTKRGQDVALRCDPISGHVSLYWYRQALGQGPEFLTYFNYEAQQDKSGLPNDRFSAERPEGSISTLTIQRTEQRDSAMYRCASTLGQGAYNEQFFGPGTRLTVL.